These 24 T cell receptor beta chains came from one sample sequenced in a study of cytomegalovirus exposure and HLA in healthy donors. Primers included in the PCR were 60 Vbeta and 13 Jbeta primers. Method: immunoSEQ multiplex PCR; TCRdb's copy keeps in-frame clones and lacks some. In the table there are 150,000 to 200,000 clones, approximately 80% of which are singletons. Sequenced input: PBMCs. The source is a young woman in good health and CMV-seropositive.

The CDR3 region is CASSQEERGAGTDTQYF. In DNA, the CDR3 is TGCGCCAGCAGCCAAGAAGAGCGGGGGGCTGGGACAGATACGCAGTATTTT. The J gene is TRBJ2-3, the V gene TRBV4-1; 9 positions agree with TRBD2. The CDR3 has 17 residues. Looked up from germline, CDR1 is MGHRA and CDR2 is YSYEKL. V was clipped by 0 bases and J by 3 bases; unmatched bases: 7.

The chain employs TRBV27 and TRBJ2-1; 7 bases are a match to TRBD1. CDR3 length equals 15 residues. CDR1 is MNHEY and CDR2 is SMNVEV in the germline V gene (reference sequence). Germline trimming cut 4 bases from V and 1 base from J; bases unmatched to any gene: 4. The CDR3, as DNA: TGTGCCAGCAGTTCGGAGACAGGGTCCTACAATGAGCAGTTCTTC. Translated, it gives CASSSETGSYNEQFF.

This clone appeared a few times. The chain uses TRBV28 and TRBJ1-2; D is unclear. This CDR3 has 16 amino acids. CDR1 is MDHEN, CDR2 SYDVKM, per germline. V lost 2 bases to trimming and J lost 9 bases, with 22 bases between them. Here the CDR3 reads CASSLTDVLAVKSYTF. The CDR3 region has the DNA TGTGCCAGCAGTTTAACGGACGTGCTAGCGGTTAAGAGCTACACCTTC.

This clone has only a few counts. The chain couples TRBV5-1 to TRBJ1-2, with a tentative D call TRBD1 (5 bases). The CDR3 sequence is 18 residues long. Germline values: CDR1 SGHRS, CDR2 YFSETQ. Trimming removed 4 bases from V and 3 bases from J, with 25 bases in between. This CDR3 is CASSGKTAAPDPYYGYTF. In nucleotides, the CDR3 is TGCGCCAGCAGCGGTAAGACAGCTGCCCCAGACCCCTACTATGGCTACACCTTC.

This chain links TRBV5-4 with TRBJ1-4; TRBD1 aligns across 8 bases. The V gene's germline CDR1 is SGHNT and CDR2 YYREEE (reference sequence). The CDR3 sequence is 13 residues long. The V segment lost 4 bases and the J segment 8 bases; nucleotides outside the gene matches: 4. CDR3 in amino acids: CASSKDREEKLFF. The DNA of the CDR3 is TGTGCCAGCAGCAAGGACAGGGAGGAAAAACTGTTTTTT.

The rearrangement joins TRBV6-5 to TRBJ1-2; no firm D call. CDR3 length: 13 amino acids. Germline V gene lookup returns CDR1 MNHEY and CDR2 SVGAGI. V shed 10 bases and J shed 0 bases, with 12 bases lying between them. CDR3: CATRITANYGYTF. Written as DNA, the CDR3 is TGTGCCACCAGAATTACAGCTAACTATGGCTACACCTTC.

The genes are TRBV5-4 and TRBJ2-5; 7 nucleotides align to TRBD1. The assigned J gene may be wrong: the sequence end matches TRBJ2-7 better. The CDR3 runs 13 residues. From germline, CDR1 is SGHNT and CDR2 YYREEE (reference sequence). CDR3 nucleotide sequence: TGTGCCAGCAGCTCAAAGGGGGCGGGCGAGCAGTACTTC. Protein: CASSSKGAGEQYF.

The CDR3: CASSLGGRGLGELFF. Here the CDR3 DNA reads TGTGCCAGCAGCTTAGGTGGCAGGGGGCTCGGGGAGCTGTTTTTT. The V call is TRBV7-2, the J call TRBJ2-2; the match to TRBD1 covers 8 bases. Germline loops: CDR1 SGHTA, CDR2 FQGNSA. The junction had 5 bases not matched to a gene; V was cut back by 1 base and J by 7 bases. The CDR3 runs to 15 residues.

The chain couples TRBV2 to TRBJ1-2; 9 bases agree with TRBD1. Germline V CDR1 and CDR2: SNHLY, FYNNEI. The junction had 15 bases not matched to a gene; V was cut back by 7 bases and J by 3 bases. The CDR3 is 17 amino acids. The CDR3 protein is CASTKTGGNLAHYGYTF. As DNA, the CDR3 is TGTGCCAGCACCAAGACAGGGGGAAACCTTGCACACTATGGCTACACCTTC.

The CDR3 nucleotides are TGTGCCAGCTCACCCAACCTAAGCTACGAGCAGTACTTC. This translates into CASSPNLSYEQYF. The rearrangement uses TRBV18 and TRBJ2-7; D is unclear. The V end was cut by 3 bases, the J end by 3 bases, with 9 bases between. The germline V gene encodes CDR1 KGHSH and CDR2 LQKENI. This CDR3 comprises 13 residues.

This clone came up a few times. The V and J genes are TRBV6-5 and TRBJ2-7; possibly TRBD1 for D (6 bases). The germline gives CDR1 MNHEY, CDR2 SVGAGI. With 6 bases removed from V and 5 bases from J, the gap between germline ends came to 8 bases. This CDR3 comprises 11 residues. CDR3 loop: CASRTGHEQYF. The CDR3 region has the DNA TGTGCCAGCAGAACAGGGCACGAGCAGTACTTC.

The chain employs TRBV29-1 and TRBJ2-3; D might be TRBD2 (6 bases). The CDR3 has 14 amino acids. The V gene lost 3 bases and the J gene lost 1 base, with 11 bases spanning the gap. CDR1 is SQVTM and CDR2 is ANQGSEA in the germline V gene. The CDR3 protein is CSVEPSARTDTQYF. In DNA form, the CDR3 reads TGCAGCGTTGAGCCTAGCGCCCGCACAGATACGCAGTATTTT.

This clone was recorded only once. The CDR3 DNA sequence: TGTGCCAGCAGCTCGAAGGGGCGTTCCACAGATACGCAGTATTTT. Translating gives CASSSKGRSTDTQYF. This chain connects TRBV11-3 to TRBJ2-3, with D possibly matching TRBD1 (5 bases). The CDR3 has 15 amino acids. V lost 4 bases and J lost 2, with 13 bases in between. Germline V gene sequence: CDR1 SGHNT, CDR2 YENEEA.

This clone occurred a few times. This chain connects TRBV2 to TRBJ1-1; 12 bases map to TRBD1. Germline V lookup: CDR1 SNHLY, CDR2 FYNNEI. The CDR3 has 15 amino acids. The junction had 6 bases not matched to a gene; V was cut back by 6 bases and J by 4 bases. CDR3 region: CASSRDRGQTTEAFF. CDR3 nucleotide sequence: TGTGCCAGCAGCCGGGACAGGGGGCAGACCACTGAAGCTTTCTTT.

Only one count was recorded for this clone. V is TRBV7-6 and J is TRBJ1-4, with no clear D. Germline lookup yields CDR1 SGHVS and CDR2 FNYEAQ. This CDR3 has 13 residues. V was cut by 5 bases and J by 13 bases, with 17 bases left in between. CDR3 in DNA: TGTGCCAGCAGCACCAACGGGAGGGAGGGACTGTTTTTT. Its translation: CASSTNGREGLFF.

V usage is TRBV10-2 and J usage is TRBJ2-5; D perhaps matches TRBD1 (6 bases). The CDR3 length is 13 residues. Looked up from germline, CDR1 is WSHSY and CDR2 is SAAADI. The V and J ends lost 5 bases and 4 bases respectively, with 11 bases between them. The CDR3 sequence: CASSWGPRETQYF. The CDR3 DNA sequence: TGCGCCAGCAGTTGGGGGCCAAGAGAGACCCAGTACTTC.

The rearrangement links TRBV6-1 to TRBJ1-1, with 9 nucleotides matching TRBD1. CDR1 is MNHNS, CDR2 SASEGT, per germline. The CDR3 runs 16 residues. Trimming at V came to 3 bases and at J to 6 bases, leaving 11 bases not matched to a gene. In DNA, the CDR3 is TGTGCCAGCAGTGAGTCCCAGGGACAGGGATCCCCTGAAGCTTTCTTT. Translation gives CASSESQGQGSPEAFF.

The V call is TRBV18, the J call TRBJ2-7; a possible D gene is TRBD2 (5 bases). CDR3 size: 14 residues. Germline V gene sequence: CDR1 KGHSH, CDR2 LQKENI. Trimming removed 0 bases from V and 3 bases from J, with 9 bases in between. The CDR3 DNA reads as TGTGCCAGCTCACCACCCGGACTGGGCTACGAGCAGTACTTC. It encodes CASSPPGLGYEQYF.

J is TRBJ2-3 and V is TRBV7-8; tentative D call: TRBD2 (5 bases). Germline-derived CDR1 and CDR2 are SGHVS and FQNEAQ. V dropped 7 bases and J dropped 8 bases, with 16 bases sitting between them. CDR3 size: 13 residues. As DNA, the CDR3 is TGTGCCAGCAACCCCCTTCTGGACTTTACGCAGTATTTT. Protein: CASNPLLDFTQYF.

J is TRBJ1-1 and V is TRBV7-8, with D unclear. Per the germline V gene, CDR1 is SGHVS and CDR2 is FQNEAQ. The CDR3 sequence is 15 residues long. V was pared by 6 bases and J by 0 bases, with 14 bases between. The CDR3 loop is CASSTNTGMNTEAFF. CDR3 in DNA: TGTGCCAGCAGTACAAACACGGGGATGAACACTGAAGCTTTCTTT.

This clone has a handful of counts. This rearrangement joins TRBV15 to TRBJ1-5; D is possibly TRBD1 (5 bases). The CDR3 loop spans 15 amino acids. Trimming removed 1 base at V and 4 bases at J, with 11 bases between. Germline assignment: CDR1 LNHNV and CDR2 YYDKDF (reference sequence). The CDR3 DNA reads TGTGCCACCAGCAGAGGATGGCAGGGTAATCAGCCCCAGCATTTT. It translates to CATSRGWQGNQPQHF.

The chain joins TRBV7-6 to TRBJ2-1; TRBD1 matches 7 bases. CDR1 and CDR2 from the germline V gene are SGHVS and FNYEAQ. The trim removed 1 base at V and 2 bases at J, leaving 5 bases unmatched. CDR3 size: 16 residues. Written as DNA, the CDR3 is TGTGCCAGCAGCTTAGGGACAGGAACTACCTACAATGAGCAGTTCTTC. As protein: CASSLGTGTTYNEQFF.

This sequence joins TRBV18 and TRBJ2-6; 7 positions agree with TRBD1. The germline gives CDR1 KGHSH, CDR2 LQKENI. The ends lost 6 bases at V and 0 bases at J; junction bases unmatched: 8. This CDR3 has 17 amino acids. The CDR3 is CASSFSGQTSGANVLTF. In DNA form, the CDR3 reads TGTGCCAGCTCGTTCTCGGGACAGACCTCTGGGGCCAACGTCCTGACTTTC.

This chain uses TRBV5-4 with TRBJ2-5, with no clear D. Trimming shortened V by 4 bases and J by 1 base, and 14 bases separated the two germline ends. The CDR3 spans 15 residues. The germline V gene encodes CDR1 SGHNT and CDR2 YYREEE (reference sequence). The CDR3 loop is CASSVALAAQETQYF. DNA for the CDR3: TGTGCCAGCAGCGTAGCCCTGGCGGCCCAAGAGACCCAGTACTTC. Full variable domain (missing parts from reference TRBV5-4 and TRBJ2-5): ETGVTQSPTHLIKTRGQQVTLRCSSQSGHNTVSWYQQALGQGPQFIFQYYREEENGRGNFPPRFSGLQFPNYSSELNVNALELDDSALYLCASSVALAAQETQYFGPGTRLLVL.